This TCR beta chain was found in a study of T cell changes during pregnancy in multiple sclerosis. This CDR3 contains 15 residues. The V and J ends lost 2 bases and 2 bases respectively, with 10 bases between them. Germline values: CDR1 MNHEY, CDR2 SVGAGI. Profiled with immunoSEQ multiplex PCR; TCRdb holds only in-frame clones, not every one. The sample includes roughly 110,000 clones, roughly 90% of them seen just once. The chain recombines TRBV6-5 with TRBJ1-3, with D unclear. This clonotype was sampled from a female donor with multiple sclerosis, enrolled in a pregnancy study. Sample: peripheral blood, taken after pregnancy. The CDR3 sequence: CASSYSGTTGNTIYF. The CDR3 nucleotides are TGTGCCAGCAGTTACAGTGGCACTACTGGAAACACCATATATTTT.